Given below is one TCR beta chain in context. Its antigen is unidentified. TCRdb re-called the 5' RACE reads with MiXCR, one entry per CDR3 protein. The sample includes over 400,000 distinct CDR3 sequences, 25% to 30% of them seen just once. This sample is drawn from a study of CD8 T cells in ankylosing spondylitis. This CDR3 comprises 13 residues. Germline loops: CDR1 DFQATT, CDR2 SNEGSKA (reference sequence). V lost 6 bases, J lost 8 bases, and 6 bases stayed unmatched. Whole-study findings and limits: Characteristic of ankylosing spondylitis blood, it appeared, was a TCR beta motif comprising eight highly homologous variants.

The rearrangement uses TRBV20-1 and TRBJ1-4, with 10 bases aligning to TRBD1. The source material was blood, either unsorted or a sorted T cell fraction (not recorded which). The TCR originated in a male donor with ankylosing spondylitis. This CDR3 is CSADRGLGEKLFF. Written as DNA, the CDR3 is TGCAGTGCCGACAGGGGGCTAGGGGAAAAACTGTTTTTT.